Described below is a single T cell receptor (beta chain) sequence and its context. Its specificity is not known. This specimen belongs to a study of vaccination effects on CD4 cells after COVID-19. Study background: Post-vaccine draws lagged the second dose by a median of 72 days.

The V end lost 1 base, the J end lost 2 bases, and 8 bases lay between the germline ends. The CDR3 runs to 14 residues. Germline values: CDR1 WSHSY, CDR2 SAAADI. Data came from immunoSEQ multiplex PCR; TCRdb stores just in-frame clones and leaves some out. The sample has about 33,000 clones; roughly 86% are singletons. Viral peptide pools were used in the ViraFEST assay to expand antigen-specific CD4+ T cells, and sequencing came afterward. It was after 10 days of culture that CD4+ T cells were isolated. Each participant received a vaccine that was either BNT162b2 or mRNA-1273, given as two doses. Recipients of the vaccine had no prior SARS-CoV-2 infection and negative nucleocapsid antibodies. For each well, some 1.9 million PBMC were cultured with about 10 IU/ml IL-2 and roughly 9.2 ug/ml peptides.

The sequence derives from a human donor who received a COVID-19 vaccine. Some clones in this sample may be carry-over from other donors' samples. Sequencing was performed on CD4+ T cells from PBMCs cultured with HCoV-NL63 spike peptides, taken after COVID-19 vaccination. The chain recombines TRBV10-2 with TRBJ1-2, with D hard to call. CDR3 amino acids: CASSEFVGNYGYTF. The CDR3 DNA reads TGCGCCAGCAGTGAGTTTGTGGGGAACTATGGCTACACCTTC.